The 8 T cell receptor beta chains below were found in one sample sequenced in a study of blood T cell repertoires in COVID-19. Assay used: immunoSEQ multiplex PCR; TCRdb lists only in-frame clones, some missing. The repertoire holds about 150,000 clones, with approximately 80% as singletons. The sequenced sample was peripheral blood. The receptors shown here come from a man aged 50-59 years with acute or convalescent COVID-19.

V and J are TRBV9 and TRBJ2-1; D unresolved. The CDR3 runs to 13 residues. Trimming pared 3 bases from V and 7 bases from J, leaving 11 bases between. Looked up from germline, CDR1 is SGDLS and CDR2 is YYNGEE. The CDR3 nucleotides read TGTGCCAGCAGCGCTGGGCCTTCAAATGAGCAGTTCTTC. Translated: CASSAGPSNEQFF.

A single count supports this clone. The CDR3 loop reads CASSRQGALNSPLHF. The CDR3 nucleotides are TGTGCCAGCAGCCGACAGGGGGCTCTTAATTCACCCCTCCACTTT. The J gene is TRBJ1-6, the V gene TRBV6-5; TRBD1 aligns across 10 bases. Trimming cost V 6 bases and J 6 bases; bases outside gene matches: 5. This CDR3 comprises 15 residues. Per the germline V gene, CDR1 is MNHEY and CDR2 is SVGAGI.

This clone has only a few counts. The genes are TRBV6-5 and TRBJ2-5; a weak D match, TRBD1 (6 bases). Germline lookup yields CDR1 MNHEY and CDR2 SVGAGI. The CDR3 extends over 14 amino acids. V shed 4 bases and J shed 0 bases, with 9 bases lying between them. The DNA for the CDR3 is TGTGCCAGCAGTTTCAGACAGGACCAAGAGACCCAGTACTTC. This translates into CASSFRQDQETQYF.

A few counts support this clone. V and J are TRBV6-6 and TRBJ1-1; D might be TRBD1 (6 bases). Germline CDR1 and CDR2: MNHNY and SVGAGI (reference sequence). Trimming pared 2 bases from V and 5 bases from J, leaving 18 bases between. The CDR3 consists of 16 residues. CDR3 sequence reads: CASSYIPSGVGTEAFF. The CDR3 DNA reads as TGTGCCAGCAGTTACATTCCTTCAGGGGTAGGAACTGAAGCTTTCTTT.

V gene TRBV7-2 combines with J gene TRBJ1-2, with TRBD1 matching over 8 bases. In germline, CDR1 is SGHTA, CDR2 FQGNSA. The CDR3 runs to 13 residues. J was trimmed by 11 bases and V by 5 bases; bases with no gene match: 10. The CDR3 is CASSPTGASLYTF. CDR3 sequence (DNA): TGTGCCAGCAGCCCGACAGGGGCGTCCCTGTACACCTTC. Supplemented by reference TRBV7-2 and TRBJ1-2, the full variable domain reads GAGVSQSPSNKVTEKGKDVELRCDPISGHTALYWYRQSLGQGLEFLIYFQGNSAPDKSGLPSDRFSAERTGGSVSTLTIQRTQQEDSAVYLCASSPTGASLYTFGSGTRLTVV.

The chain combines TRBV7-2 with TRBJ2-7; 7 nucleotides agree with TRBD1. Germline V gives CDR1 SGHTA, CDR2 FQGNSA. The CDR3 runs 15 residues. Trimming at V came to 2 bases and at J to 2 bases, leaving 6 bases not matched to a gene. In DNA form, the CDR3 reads TGTGCCAGCAGCTTATATACGGGACAGACCTACGAGCAGTACTTC. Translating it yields CASSLYTGQTYEQYF.

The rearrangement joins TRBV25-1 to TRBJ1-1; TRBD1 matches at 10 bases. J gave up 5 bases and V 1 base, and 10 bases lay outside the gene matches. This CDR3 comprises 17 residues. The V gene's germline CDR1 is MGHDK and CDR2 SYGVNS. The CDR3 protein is CASSELRDRGGRTEAFF. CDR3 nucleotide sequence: TGTGCCAGCAGTGAATTAAGGGACAGGGGAGGGCGGACTGAAGCTTTCTTT.

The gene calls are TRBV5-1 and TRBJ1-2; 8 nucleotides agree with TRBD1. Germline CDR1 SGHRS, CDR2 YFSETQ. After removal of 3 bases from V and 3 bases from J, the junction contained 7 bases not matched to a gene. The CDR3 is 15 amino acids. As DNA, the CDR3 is TGCGCCAGCAGCTCCCGGACAGGGTCTGACTATGGCTACACCTTC. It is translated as CASSSRTGSDYGYTF.